Below, 11 T cell receptor beta chains from the same sample are listed, as sequenced in a study of T cell responses to AZD1222 COVID-19 vaccine. Profiling relied on immunoSEQ multiplex PCR, and the TCRdb table lists in-frame clones only, not all of them. The data show about 150,000 clones, 80% to 95% seen once. Sequencing was performed on peripheral blood, taken on day 0 of AZD1222 vaccination. The receptor set was obtained from an adult in good health.

The chain carries TRBV6-1 and TRBJ2-7; tentatively, D is TRBD1 (5 bases). CDR3 length equals 13 residues. Per germline, CDR1 MNHNS and CDR2 SASEGT. Trimming cost V 2 bases and J 3 bases, with 8 bases left between them. The CDR3 spells CASSESGHYEQYF. CDR3 DNA sequence: TGTGCCAGCAGTGAAAGTGGACACTACGAGCAGTACTTC.

The V call is TRBV7-2, the J call TRBJ2-3, with a tentative D call TRBD2 (6 bases). V was trimmed by 5 bases and J by 2 bases, leaving 11 bases between them. CDR1 and CDR2 (germline): SGHTA, FQGNSA. The CDR3 is 14 amino acids. In DNA, the CDR3 is TGTGCCAGCAGCCCCCGGACTAACACAGATACGCAGTATTTT. Encoded protein: CASSPRTNTDTQYF.

By share, this clone counts as medium-sized. The chain is built from TRBV4-3 and TRBJ2-2, with D possibly called TRBD1 or TRBD2 (5 bases each). This CDR3 is 15 amino acids long. Trimming left V 1 base short and J 6 bases short, with 12 bases between. Germline lookup yields CDR1 LGHNA and CDR2 YSLEER. In DNA, the CDR3 is TGCGCCAGCAGCCAAGGTGTAGGGGAGCCCGGGGAGCTGTTTTTT. It specifies CASSQGVGEPGELFF.

The chain links TRBV12-5 to TRBJ2-1; the match to TRBD2 covers 7 bases. The germline gives CDR1 LGHNT, CDR2 FRNRAP. V lost 3 bases to trimming and J lost 7 bases; unmatched junction nucleotides: 3. The CDR3 length is 13 residues. CDR3 loop: CASGFGLVNEQFF. DNA of the CDR3: TGTGCTAGTGGTTTTGGACTAGTGAATGAGCAGTTCTTC.

Regarding this clone: Other DNA sequences of this sample code for an identical CDR3. The chain carries TRBV29-1 and TRBJ1-2; the D is unclear. V dropped 3 bases and J dropped 4 bases, with 6 bases sitting between them. CDR3 length: 11 residues. Germline V CDR1 and CDR2: SQVTM, ANQGSEA. The chain's CDR3 is CSVDTTYGYTF. In nucleotides, the CDR3 is TGCAGCGTTGACACAACCTATGGCTACACCTTC.

This clone was seen just once. The chain carries TRBV3-1 (or the pseudogene TRBV3-2) and TRBJ1-1, with D unclear. The V gene lost 4 bases and the J gene lost 1 base, with 10 bases spanning the gap. Per the germline V gene, CDR1 is LGHDT and CDR2 is YNNKEL (reference sequence). CDR3 length: 14 amino acids. The CDR3 reads CASSPRAGNTEAFF. The CDR3 DNA is TGTGCCAGCAGCCCCCGCGCGGGGAACACTGAAGCTTTCTTT.

The chain links TRBV10-3 to TRBJ1-6; D unresolved. The germline gives CDR1 ENHRY, CDR2 SYGVKD. V dropped 10 bases and J dropped 1 base, with 8 bases sitting between them. The CDR3 is 13 amino acids. This chain's CDR3 is CATRESYNSPLHF. CDR3 nucleotides: TGTGCCACTCGGGAGTCCTATAATTCACCCCTCCACTTT.

The chain recombines TRBV5-8 with TRBJ2-7; no firm D call. CDR1 and CDR2 (germline): SGHTS, YDEGEE. V dropped 0 bases and J dropped 7 bases, with 5 bases sitting between them. The CDR3 runs to 11 residues. CDR3 amino acids: CASSLVVEQYF. The DNA of the CDR3 is TGTGCCAGCAGCTTGGTGGTTGAGCAGTACTTC.

The chain recombines TRBV7-9 with TRBJ2-3, with D possibly being TRBD2 (6 bases). The CDR3 consists of 14 residues. Trimming left V 5 bases short and J 4 bases short, with 13 bases between. Germline values: CDR1 SEHNR, CDR2 FQNEAQ (reference sequence). CDR3 coding DNA: TGTGCCAGCAGCCGCGGGATGTCGGCAGATACGCAGTATTTT. Its protein product is CASSRGMSADTQYF.

The chain recombines TRBV5-1 with TRBJ1-1; TRBD1 is a possible D gene (5 bases). CDR1 and CDR2 from the germline V gene are SGHRS and YFSETQ. The CDR3 loop spans 14 amino acids. V shed 7 bases and J shed 3 bases, with 16 bases lying between them. The CDR3 sequence is CASYGRDRDTEAFF. CDR3 nucleotides: TGCGCCAGCTACGGGAGGGACCGGGACACTGAAGCTTTCTTT.

The chain carries TRBV19 and TRBJ1-5; weak D call: TRBD1 (5 bases). Looked up from germline, CDR1 is LNHDA and CDR2 is SQIVND (reference sequence). The CDR3 is 14 residues long. V dropped 9 bases and J dropped 9 bases, with 21 bases sitting between them. CDR3 amino acids: CASTGTFLVRPQHF. The DNA of the CDR3 is TGTGCCAGCACCGGGACTTTTTTGGTTAGGCCCCAGCATTTT.